The rows below give T cell receptor beta chains drawn from one sample of a study of somatic mutations in cytotoxic T cells in rheumatoid arthritis. Profiled with immunoSEQ multiplex PCR; TCRdb holds only in-frame clones, not every one. The sample contains about 11,000 clones, over 70% of which appear only once. Sequenced input: CD8+ T cells sorted from blood. These receptors originate from a man in his 70s in good health. Each CDR3 is given with its conserved first and last residue. D genes are given only for firm matches. The size entry is marked missing in some rows and otherwise reads once, few, many or a size class.

j_call | v_call | d_call | clone_size | cdr3_nt | cdr3_aa
TRBJ2-7 | TRBV27 | - | - | TGTGCCAGCAGTCTCGGGACGACCTACGAGCAGTACTTC | CASSLGTTYEQYF
TRBJ1-5 | TRBV5-4 | - | few | TGTGCCAGCAGCTTGGATGGACAGCCTCCTTATCAGCCCCAGCATTTT | CASSLDGQPPYQPQHF
TRBJ1-2 | TRBV6-5 | TRBD1 | - | TGTGCCAGCAGTCCGGATGGGACAGGAATCCCAGGCTACACCTTC | CASSPDGTGIPGYTF
TRBJ2-1 | TRBV4-3 | - | - | TGCGCCAGCAGCCTCGGAGAAACCACAATATACAATGAGCAGTTCTTC | CASSLGETTIYNEQFF
TRBJ1-5 | TRBV27 | - | - | TGTGCCAGCAGTTTATCGTCCCCCGCAGTTTATAGCAATCAGCCCCAGCATTTT | CASSLSSPAVYSNQPQHF
TRBJ1-2 | TRBV6-6 | - | - | TGTGCCAGCAGTACAACTAACTATGGCTACACCTTC | CASSTTNYGYTF
TRBJ2-1 | TRBV27 | - | - | TGTGCCAGCAGTTTAGGCTCCTACAATGAGCAGTTCTTC | CASSLGSYNEQFF
TRBJ2-7 | TRBV29-1 | - | once | TGCAGCGTTAAACCCCCGGACCTTCCCTACGAGCAGTACTTC | CSVKPPDLPYEQYF
TRBJ1-1 | TRBV29-1 | - | few | TGCAGCGTTGATACAGGGTACACTGAAGCTTTCTTT | CSVDTGYTEAFF
TRBJ2-1 | TRBV7-9 | TRBD2 | - | TGTGCCAGCAGCTTAGGGCGGGAGGGGGAGTTCTTC | CASSLGREGEFF
TRBJ1-1 | TRBV5-6 | TRBD1 | - | TGTGCCAGCAGCTTGGCCGGGACAGGGAACACTGAAGCTTTCTTT | CASSLAGTGNTEAFF
TRBJ2-1 | TRBV28 | - | - | TGTGCCAGCAGTTTGAGGGGCCATGAGCAGTTCTTC | CASSLRGHEQFF
TRBJ2-7 | TRBV25-1 | TRBD2 | - | TGTGCCAGCAGTGAATTTCGAGCGGGGGGGCGGGACGAGCAGTACTTC | CASSEFRAGGRDEQYF
TRBJ1-3 | TRBV28 | - | few | TGTGCCAGCAGGCTTACCCTTGAGACTGGAAACACCATATATTTT | CASRLTLETGNTIYF
TRBJ1-1 | TRBV2 | TRBD1 | - | TGTGCCACAGCGACAGGGGAAGCTTTCTTT | CATATGEAFF
TRBJ1-1 | TRBV6-1 | - | medium-sized | TGTGCCAGCAGTGAAACGGCAAATGAAGCTTTCTTT | CASSETANEAFF
TRBJ2-7 | TRBV29-1 | - | - | TGCAGCGTTGGGTCCTCGACTTTCTACGAGCAGTACTTC | CSVGSSTFYEQYF
TRBJ2-7 | TRBV10-1 | - | few | TGCGCCAGCAGTCTTACAGGACCCTCCTACGAGCAGTACTTC | CASSLTGPSYEQYF
TRBJ1-4 | TRBV7-9 | - | - | TGTGCCAGCAGCTTAATGGACGAGACAACTAATGAAAAACTGTTTTTT | CASSLMDETTNEKLFF
TRBJ1-1 | TRBV19 | - | - | TGTGCCAGTAGTATAGGGGCAGGGATCTCGAACACTGAAGCTTTCTTT | CASSIGAGISNTEAFF
TRBJ1-6 | TRBV27 | - | once | TGTGCCAGCAGTAGCCGTGGTTCACCCCTCCACTTT | CASSSRGSPLHF
TRBJ2-7 | TRBV11-2 | - | - | TGTGCCAGCAGCTCCTCTACACAGGGCGCACACGAGCAGTACTTC | CASSSSTQGAHEQYF
TRBJ1-4 | TRBV7-9 | - | - | TGTGCCAGCAGCTTAGTACCTCCAACTAATGAAAAACTGTTTTTT | CASSLVPPTNEKLFF
TRBJ2-7 | TRBV11-1 | - | - | TGTGCCAGCAGCTGGAAACAGGCCTACGAGCAGTACTTC | CASSWKQAYEQYF
TRBJ2-1 | TRBV19 | - | - | TGTGCCAGTAGTATACAGGGGATTTCCTACAATGAGCAGTTCTTC | CASSIQGISYNEQFF
TRBJ1-5 | TRBV2 | - | few | TGTGCCAGCAGCGTGGAAGGTAGCAATCAGCCCCAGCATTTT | CASSVEGSNQPQHF
TRBJ1-1 | TRBV27 | - | few | TGTGCCAGCAGTTTAGGGCTGAACACTGAAGCTTTCTTT | CASSLGLNTEAFF
TRBJ1-2 | TRBV30 | - | - | TGTGCCTGGACCGGGGGGCGAGGGAATGGCTACACCTTC | CAWTGGRGNGYTF
TRBJ1-2 | TRBV28 | - | - | TGTGCCAGCAGTTTTAGGGGAGGCTATGGCTACACCTTC | CASSFRGGYGYTF
TRBJ2-1 | TRBV13 | - | large | TGTGCCAGCAGCATCAACACTGCGGGGCCCCTCGATGAGCAGTTCTTC | CASSINTAGPLDEQFF
TRBJ2-1 | TRBV6-1 | - | - | TGTGCCAGCAGTGAAGCGGCAGGGGATTTAGCGGAGCAGTTCTTC | CASSEAAGDLAEQFF
TRBJ2-2 | TRBV2 | - | - | TGTGCCAGCAGTGGAGGAGAGAACACCGGGGAGCTGTTTTTT | CASSGGENTGELFF
TRBJ2-1 | TRBV19 | TRBD2 | - | TGTGCCAGTAGTATGGAAGCGGGGGGCTACAATGAGCAGTTCTTC | CASSMEAGGYNEQFF
TRBJ2-7 | TRBV29-1 | - | - | TGCAGCGTCAGGACCCCGAAGTACGAGCAGTACTTC | CSVRTPKYEQYF
TRBJ2-1 | TRBV6-6 | - | - | TGTGCCAGCAGTCCCCATTCCAAGAGGTATGAGCAGTTCTTC | CASSPHSKRYEQFF
TRBJ2-7 | TRBV28 | TRBD1 | - | TGTGCCAGCCACCAGGGGGCGCGGTCCTACGAGCAGTACTTC | CASHQGARSYEQYF
TRBJ1-5 | TRBV15 | TRBD1 | - | TGTGCCACCAGCTTCCGGACAGGAATCAATCAGCCCCAGCATTTT | CATSFRTGINQPQHF
TRBJ1-6 | TRBV30 | TRBD1 | - | TGTGCCTGGAGTTTCACAGGGGCCAGTTCACCCCTCCACTTT | CAWSFTGASSPLHF
TRBJ2-7 | TRBV5-6 | - | - | TGTGCCAGCAGCGCGACAGGTTTGTACGAGCAGTACTTC | CASSATGLYEQYF
TRBJ2-1 | TRBV9 | TRBD1 | - | TGTGCCAGCACCAATAAGGGGGGGACAGGGGGGTTCGATGAGCAGTTCTTC | CASTNKGGTGGFDEQFF
TRBJ2-7 | TRBV7-9 | - | - | TGTGCCAGCAGCCCCCCGGCTGCTTACGAGCAGTACTTC | CASSPPAAYEQYF
TRBJ2-1 | TRBV12-5 | TRBD1 | - | TGTGCTAGTGGTTTGCCGCGACAGGGACAGGAAGGAGATGAGCAGTTCTTC | CASGLPRQGQEGDEQFF
TRBJ1-1 | TRBV7-9 | - | - | TGTGCCAGCAGCTGGCAGGTCACTGAAGCTTTCTTT | CASSWQVTEAFF
TRBJ2-2 | TRBV28 | - | - | TGTGCCAGCAGTTCCCCGGACGGTCTGAACACCGGGGAGCTGTTTTTT | CASSSPDGLNTGELFF
TRBJ2-1 | TRBV5-4 | - | - | TGTGCCAGCAGCCCCTATTCCTTTCTGGGCTACAATGAGCAGTTCTTC | CASSPYSFLGYNEQFF
TRBJ2-5 | TRBV7-9 | - | - | TGTGCCAGCAGCTCCCGGGCGGTACCGTACCAAGAGACCCAGTACTTC | CASSSRAVPYQETQYF
TRBJ1-1 | TRBV15 | TRBD1 | - | TGTGCCACCAGCAGTGGGGACAGCTTTATCCCGAACACTGAAGCTTTCTTT | CATSSGDSFIPNTEAFF